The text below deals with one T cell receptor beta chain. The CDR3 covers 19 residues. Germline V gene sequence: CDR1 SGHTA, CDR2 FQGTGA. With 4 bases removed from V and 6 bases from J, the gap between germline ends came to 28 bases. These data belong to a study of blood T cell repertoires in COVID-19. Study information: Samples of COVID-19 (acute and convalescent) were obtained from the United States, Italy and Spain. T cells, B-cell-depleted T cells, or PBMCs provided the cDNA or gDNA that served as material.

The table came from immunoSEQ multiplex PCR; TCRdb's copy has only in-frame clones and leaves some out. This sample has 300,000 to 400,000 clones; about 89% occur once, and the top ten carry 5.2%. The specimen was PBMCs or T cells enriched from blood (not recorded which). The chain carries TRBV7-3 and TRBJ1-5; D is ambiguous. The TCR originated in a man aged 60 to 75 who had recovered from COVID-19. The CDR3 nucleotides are TGTGCCAGCAGCTGCAGGAAACAGAAGTTCTTTAATATAGGTCAGCCCCAGCATTTT. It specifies CASSCRKQKFFNIGQPQHF.